This T cell receptor (beta chain) appears in the sequencing data of a study of CD8+ T cells in alopecia areata. On the study more broadly: Tofacitinib was taken orally by treated patients, and the dose was 5 to 10 mg twice daily. Tofacitinib ran for 6 to 18 months before 6 months off drug.

Alopecia areata patients gave lesional scalp punch biopsies and peripheral blood samples. The V end was cut by 1 base, the J end by 5 bases, with 6 bases between. The germline V gene encodes CDR1 SGHDT and CDR2 YYEEEE. The CDR3 consists of 12 residues. cDNA reverse transcribed from extracted RNA served as the sequencing template. Using immunoSEQ multiplex PCR, the repertoire was profiled, and TCRdb retains in-frame clones only, with some absent. Of 100,000 to 150,000 clones detected, around three fifths appear once; the ten largest clones hold roughly 4.8%. Sequences were derived from CD4+ T cells sorted from blood, sampled at week 0. This sequence joins TRBV5-6 and TRBJ2-5; D unresolved. The TCR comes from a human donor with alopecia areata. The CDR3 DNA reads TGTGCCAGCAGCTTGAATCTTGAGACCCAGTACTTC. It translates to CASSLNLETQYF.